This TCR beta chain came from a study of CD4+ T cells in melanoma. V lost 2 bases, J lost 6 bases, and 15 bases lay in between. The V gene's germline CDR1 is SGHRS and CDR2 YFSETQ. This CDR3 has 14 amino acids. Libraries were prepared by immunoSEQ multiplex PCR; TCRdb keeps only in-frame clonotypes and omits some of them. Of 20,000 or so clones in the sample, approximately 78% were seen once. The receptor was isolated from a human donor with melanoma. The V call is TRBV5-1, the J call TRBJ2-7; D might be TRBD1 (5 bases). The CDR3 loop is CASSFWGQNSEQYF. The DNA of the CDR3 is TGCGCCAGCAGCTTTTGGGGCCAAAACAGCGAGCAGTACTTC.